This T cell receptor beta chain was recorded in a study of spatial heterogeneity in lung cancer (dated by TCRdb to about 2019). Notes on the research overall: The donors were some 72 patients from the lung TRACERx cohort who had early-stage, untreated non-small cell lung cancer. Beta-chain transcripts were consistently detected in greater numbers than alpha-chain transcripts, which likely reflects a higher abundance of beta-chain transcripts. TCR alpha and beta repertoires were quantitatively compared across multiple tumor regions, matched nontumor lung and blood in non-small cell lung cancer. At surgery, 200 or so tumor regions, almost 65 matched nontumor lung samples and about 56 PBMC samples were TCR-sequenced for both alpha and beta chains. Nonsynonymous mutation counts, determined by whole-exome sequencing of tumor tissue, were related to TCR repertoire features. In the raw uncorrected reads, each unique combination of TCR and UMI appeared more than ten times on average. Follow-up PBMC samples were sequenced whenever the samples were available, and the median time to follow-up was approximately 24 months after resection.

Worth noting for this clonotype: Its cognate antigen has yet to be identified. The input lacks base qualities; no much larger clone sits a single base away.

The germline ends are 14 bases apart after V is trimmed by 8 bases and J by 2 bases. In the germline V gene, CDR1 corresponds to SQVTM and CDR2 to ANQGSEA. Its CDR3 holds 13 amino acids, cysteine through phenylalanine. The sequence is cut down to CDR3 DNA, 39 bases in frame from base 1. The receptor library was made with 5' RACE. Data came from a NextSeq 500. In the TCR library protocol, a unique molecular identifier was attached to each TCR cDNA molecule so that PCR and sequencing errors could be corrected. In the source study's methods: TCR identification, UMI-based error correction and CDR3 extraction were all carried out with Decombinator tools. Expanded TCRs were defined as those above a frequency of 2 per 1,000, corresponding to the top 1% of the tumor frequency distribution. Rényi diversity was computed with the R vegan package after subsampling each repertoire 100 times to 5,000 TCRs. CDR3 similarity networks were built from amino acid triplet string-kernel similarity, connecting CDR3s with pairwise similarity above 0.82. TCRdb passed the public sequencing reads through fastp at Q25 and MiXCR, retaining productive beta sequences. Each entry is one CDR3 protein sequence, shown with its most common DNA and genes. The V and J calls follow TCRdb's processing rather than the paper's. Counted in this sample were roughly 120,000 distinct CDR3 sequences; 10% to 13% of them appeared once. The ten largest clonotypes hold more than 20% of the sample.

The time point label for this specimen denotes: blood at routine non-recurrence follow-up after resection. For TCR sequencing, whole RNA was extracted from tumor and nontumor lung tissue, or from cryopreserved PBMC samples, and no cell sorting was done. Only patients for whom sufficient RNA was available from at least two tumor regions were selected for TCR sequencing. General findings and caveats noted by the study authors: Confirming at a functional level the hypothesis that regional TCRs recognize regional mutations was considered to require additional single-cell paired TCR alpha and beta sequencing. Ubiquitous expanded tumor TCRs showed up in blood more often at tumor resection than at routine follow-up. Only 13 to 15 patients were included in comparisons of baseline and follow-up blood repertoires.

Rearrangement joined TRBV29-1 to TRBJ2-3, and perhaps TRBD2 as D gene, on 6 matching bases. This receptor was obtained from a female donor with early-stage non-small cell lung cancer. The source was PBMCs, collected at follow-up. The nucleotide sequence reads as follows: TGCAGCCCCGAGGGGACTCTCACAGATACGCAGTATTTT. It is translated as CSPEGTLTDTQYF.